This note documents a single TCR beta chain sequence. Cohorts were determined from participant-reported clinical history. This sample was taken from a study of blood T cell repertoires in COVID-19. Study-wide background: Spain, Italy and the United States supplied samples that represented acute and convalescent COVID-19. PBMCs, B-cell-depleted T cells, or T cells were the source of the cDNA or gDNA that made up the material.

This CDR3 is built from 13 residues. Germline V gene lookup returns CDR1 MDHEN and CDR2 SYDVKM. V dropped 5 bases and J dropped 6 bases, with 14 bases sitting between them. Repertoires were generated with immunoSEQ multiplex PCR, while TCRdb's copy carries only in-frame clones and drops some. The repertoire holds around 190,000 clones, with roughly 82% as singletons. The chain joins TRBV28 to TRBJ2-7; D is unclear. The sequence came from a middle-aged man with acute COVID-19. Sequenced material: PBMCs or T cells enriched from blood (not recorded which). CDR3 coding DNA: TGTGCCAGCAGTCAACTCCGCCGCGGCGAGCAGTACTTC. Protein sequence: CASSQLRRGEQYF.